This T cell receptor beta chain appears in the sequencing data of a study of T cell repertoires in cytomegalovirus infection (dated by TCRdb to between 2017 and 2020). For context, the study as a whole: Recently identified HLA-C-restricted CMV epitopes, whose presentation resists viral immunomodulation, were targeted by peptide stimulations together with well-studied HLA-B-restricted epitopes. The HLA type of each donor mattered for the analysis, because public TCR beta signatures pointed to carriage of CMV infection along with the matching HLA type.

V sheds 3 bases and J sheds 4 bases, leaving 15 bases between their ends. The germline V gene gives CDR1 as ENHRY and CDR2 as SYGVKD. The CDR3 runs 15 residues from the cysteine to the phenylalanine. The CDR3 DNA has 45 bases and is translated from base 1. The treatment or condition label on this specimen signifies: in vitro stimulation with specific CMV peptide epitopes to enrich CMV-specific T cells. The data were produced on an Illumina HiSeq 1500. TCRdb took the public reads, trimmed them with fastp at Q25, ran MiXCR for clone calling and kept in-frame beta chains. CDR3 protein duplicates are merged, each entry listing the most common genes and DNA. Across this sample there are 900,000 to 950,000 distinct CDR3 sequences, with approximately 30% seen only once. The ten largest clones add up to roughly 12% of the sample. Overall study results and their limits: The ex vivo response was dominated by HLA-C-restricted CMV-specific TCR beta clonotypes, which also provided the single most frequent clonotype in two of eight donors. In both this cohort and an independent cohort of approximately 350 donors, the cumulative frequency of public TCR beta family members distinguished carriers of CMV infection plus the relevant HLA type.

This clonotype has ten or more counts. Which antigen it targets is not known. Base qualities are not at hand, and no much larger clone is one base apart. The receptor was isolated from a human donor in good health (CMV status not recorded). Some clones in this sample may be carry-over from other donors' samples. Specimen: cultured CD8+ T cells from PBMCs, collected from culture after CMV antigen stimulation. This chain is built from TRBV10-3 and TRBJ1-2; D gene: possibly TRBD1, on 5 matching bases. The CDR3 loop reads CAISEVVGTIYGYTF. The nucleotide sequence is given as TGTGCCATCAGTGAAGTAGTCGGGACCATCTATGGCTACACCTTC.